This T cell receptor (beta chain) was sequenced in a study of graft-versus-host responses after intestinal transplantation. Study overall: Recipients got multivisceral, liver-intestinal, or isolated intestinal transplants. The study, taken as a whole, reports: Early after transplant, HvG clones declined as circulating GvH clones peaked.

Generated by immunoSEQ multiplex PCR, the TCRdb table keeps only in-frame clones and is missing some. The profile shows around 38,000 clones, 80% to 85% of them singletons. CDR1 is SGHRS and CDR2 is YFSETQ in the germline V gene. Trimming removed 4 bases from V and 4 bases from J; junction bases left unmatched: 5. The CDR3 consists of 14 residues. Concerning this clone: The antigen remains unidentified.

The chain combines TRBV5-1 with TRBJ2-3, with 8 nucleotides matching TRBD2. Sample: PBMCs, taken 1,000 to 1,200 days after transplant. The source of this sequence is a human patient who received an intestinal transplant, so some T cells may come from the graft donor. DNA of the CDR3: TGCGCCAGCAGCGGGGACGGGAGGGCAGATACGCAGTATTTT. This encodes CASSGDGRADTQYF.